This entry describes one T cell receptor (beta chain). The V end was cut by 9 bases, the J end by 2 bases, with 20 bases between. This CDR3 has 16 amino acids. Germline V lookup: CDR1 LNHDA, CDR2 SQIVND (reference sequence). Donors were grouped by their self-reported clinical history. This record comes from a study of blood T cell repertoires in COVID-19. Clones were read by immunoSEQ multiplex PCR, and TCRdb kept only the in-frame ones, dropping some. The table includes fewer than 200,000 clones, about 88% detected once. This sequence joins TRBV19 and TRBJ1-5; no clear D gene. The origin of this receptor is a human donor with acute COVID-19. The donor label of this sample is uncertain. Sequencing was carried out using PBMCs or T cells enriched from blood (not recorded which). The CDR3 DNA sequence: TGTGCCAGCTCTAGTATGGGTCCGGGTGGCAATCAGCCCCAGCATTTT. As protein: CASSSMGPGGNQPQHF.